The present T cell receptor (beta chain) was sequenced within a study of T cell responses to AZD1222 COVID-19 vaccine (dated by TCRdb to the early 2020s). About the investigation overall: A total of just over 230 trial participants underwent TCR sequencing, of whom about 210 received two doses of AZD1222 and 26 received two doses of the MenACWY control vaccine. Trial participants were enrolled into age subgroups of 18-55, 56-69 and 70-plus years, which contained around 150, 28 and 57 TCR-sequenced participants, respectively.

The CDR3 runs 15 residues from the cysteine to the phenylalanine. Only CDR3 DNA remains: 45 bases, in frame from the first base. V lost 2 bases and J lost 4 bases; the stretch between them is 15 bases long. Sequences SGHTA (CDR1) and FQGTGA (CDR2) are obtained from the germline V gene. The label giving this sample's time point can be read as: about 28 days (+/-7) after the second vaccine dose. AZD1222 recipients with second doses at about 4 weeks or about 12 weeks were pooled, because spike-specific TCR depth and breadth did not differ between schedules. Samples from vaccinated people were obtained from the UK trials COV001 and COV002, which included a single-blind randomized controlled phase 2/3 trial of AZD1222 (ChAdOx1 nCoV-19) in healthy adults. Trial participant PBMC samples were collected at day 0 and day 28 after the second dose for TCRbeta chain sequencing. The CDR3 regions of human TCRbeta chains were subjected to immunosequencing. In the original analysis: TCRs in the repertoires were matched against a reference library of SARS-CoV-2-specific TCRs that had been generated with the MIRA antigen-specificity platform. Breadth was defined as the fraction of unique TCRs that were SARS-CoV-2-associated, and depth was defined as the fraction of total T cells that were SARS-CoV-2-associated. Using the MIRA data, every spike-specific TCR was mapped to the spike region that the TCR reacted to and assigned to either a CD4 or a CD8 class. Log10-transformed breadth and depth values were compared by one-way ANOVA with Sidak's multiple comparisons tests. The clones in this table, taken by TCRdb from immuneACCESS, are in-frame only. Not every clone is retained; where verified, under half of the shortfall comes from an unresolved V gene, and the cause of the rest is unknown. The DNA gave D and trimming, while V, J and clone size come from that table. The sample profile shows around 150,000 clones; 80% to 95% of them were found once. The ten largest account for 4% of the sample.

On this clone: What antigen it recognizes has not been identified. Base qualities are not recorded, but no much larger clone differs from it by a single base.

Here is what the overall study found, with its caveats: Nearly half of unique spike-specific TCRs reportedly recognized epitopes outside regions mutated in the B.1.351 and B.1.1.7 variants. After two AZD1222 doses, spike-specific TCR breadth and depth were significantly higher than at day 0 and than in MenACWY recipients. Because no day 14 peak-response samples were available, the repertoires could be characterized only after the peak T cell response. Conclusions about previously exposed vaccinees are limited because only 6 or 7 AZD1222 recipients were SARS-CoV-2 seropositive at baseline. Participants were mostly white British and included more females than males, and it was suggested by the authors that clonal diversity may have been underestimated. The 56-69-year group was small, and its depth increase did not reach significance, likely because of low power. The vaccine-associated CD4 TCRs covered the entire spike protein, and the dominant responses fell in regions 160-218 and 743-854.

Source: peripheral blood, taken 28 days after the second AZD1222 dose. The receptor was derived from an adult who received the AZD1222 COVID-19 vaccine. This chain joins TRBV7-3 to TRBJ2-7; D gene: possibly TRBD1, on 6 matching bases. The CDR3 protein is CASSLYGGEGYEQYF. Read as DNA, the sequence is TGTGCCAGCAGCTTATATGGGGGCGAGGGGTACGAGCAGTACTTC. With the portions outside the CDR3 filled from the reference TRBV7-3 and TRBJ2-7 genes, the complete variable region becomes GAGVSQTPSNKVTEKGKYVELRCDPISGHTALYWYRQSLGQGPEFLIYFQGTGAADDSGLPNDRFFAVRPEGSVSTLKIQRTERGDSAVYLCASSLYGGEGYEQYFGPGTRLTVT.